The present T cell receptor beta chain was sequenced within a study of blood T cell repertoires in COVID-19 (dated by TCRdb to 2018 to 2021). As for the study more broadly: Samples from collaborators originated in the United States, Italy and Spain and spanned both the acute and convalescent phases of COVID-19. Deeply sampled blood TCRbeta repertoires from subjects exposed to, actively infected with, or recovered from COVID-19 were included in the dataset. The samples were drawn from the first 160 participants of the ongoing ImmuneRACE study and from 950 to 1,500 subjects provided by 6 global collaborators. The material from the prospective study consisted of cDNA or gDNA derived from T cells, B-cell-depleted T cells, or PBMCs. A de-identified subject ID, COVID-19 status, age in years and sex were almost always included in the sample metadata. A freely available public database, intended as a resource for researchers studying the immune response to SARS-CoV-2, is where the repertoires were released. Where available, HLA class I and class II types were taken from metadata supplied by the sample provider and were not determined by assay-based typing. What the research found in general, with its limitations: The quantity of clinical and demographic metadata differed by source and by participant and was supplied without curation.

The immunoSEQ Assay, a bias-controlled multiplex PCR, was used to amplify TCRbeta CDR3 regions from genomic DNA. In the original analysis: Within the assay, amplification of reference gene primers was used to estimate how many nucleated cells each sample contained. To quantify the absolute abundance of each unique TCRbeta CDR3 rearrangement, sequence reads were collapsed and filtered. Productive Simpson clonality was computed per sample as the square root of Simpson's diversity index over productive rearrangements. The clones in this table, taken by TCRdb from immuneACCESS, are in-frame only. Not every clone is retained; where verified, under half of the shortfall comes from an unresolved V gene, and the cause of the rest is unknown. That table gives V, J and clone size, and the DNA gave D and trimming. The sample table holds about 270,000 clones, of which roughly 86% were seen once. The top ten hold about 10% of the sample.

Another Seattle source contributed samples from volunteer blood donors who had recovered from COVID-19. The collaborating institutions used their own protocols to collect whole blood in K2EDTA tubes. For TCRbeta analysis, collaborators shipped samples as frozen whole blood, isolated PBMCs, or DNA extracted from either of those sample types. Spanning cysteine to phenylalanine, the CDR3 consists of 13 amino acids. The entry retains the CDR3 DNA only, 39 bases that are in frame from base 1. Between the V and J ends, shortened by 7 bases and 7 bases respectively, the junction contains 16 bases. Worth noting for this clone: Its cognate antigen has yet to be identified. It has no much larger one-base neighbor in the sample; base qualities were not kept.

Sequenced: peripheral blood. The sequence came from a middle-aged man who had recovered from COVID-19. The rearrangement joined TRBV12-3 or TRBV12-4 to TRBJ2-5; perhaps TRBD1 is the D gene, with 6 bases matching. The DNA reads as follows: TGTGCCAGCACTAACTGGGGGCGTGGGACCCAGTACTTC. Its protein product is CASTNWGRGTQYF.